One sample yielded the 5 T cell receptor beta chains listed below, sequenced in a study of cytomegalovirus exposure and HLA in healthy donors. The primer mix had 60 Vbeta and 13 Jbeta primers. Clones were sequenced by immunoSEQ multiplex PCR, and TCRdb holds only the in-frame ones, with some missing. The profile shows 200,000 to 250,000 clones, more than 75% of them singletons. Sequencing used PBMCs. The receptors here all came from a human donor in good health.

V usage is TRBV10-2 and J usage is TRBJ2-6; tentatively, D is TRBD2 (6 bases). The germline V and J ends were trimmed by 2 bases and 1 base, with 6 bases remaining between them. The CDR3 totals 15 residues. Germline V gene sequence: CDR1 WSHSY, CDR2 SAAADI. Here the CDR3 DNA reads TGCGCCAGCAGTGAGCTAGCGTCTGGGGCCAACGTCCTGACTTTC. Its protein is CASSELASGANVLTF.

The chain is built from TRBV7-9 and TRBJ2-5, with 8 bases identical to TRBD2. CDR1 SEHNR and CDR2 FQNEAQ come from the germline V gene (reference sequence). This CDR3 has 16 amino acids. J gave up 8 bases and V 5 bases, and 16 bases lay outside the gene matches. CDR3 coding DNA: TGTGCCAGCAGCGTTAGAGGACTAGCTTCCCCATCTACCCAGTACTTC. This translates into CASSVRGLASPSTQYF. The full variable domain, in which reference TRBV7-9 and TRBJ2-5 provide the parts outside the CDR3, is DTGVSQNPRHKITKRGQNVTFRCDPISEHNRLYWYRQTLGQGPEFLTYFQNEAQLEKSRLLSDRFSAERPKGSFSTLEIQRTEQGDSAMYLCASSVRGLASPSTQYFGPGTRLLVL.

The gene calls are TRBV28 and TRBJ1-4; D perhaps matches TRBD1 (5 bases). The ends were cut back, 8 bases at V and 4 bases at J, with 11 bases in the middle. The CDR3 runs 13 residues. From germline, CDR1 is MDHEN and CDR2 SYDVKM. CDR3 protein: CASHQGNNEKLFF. CDR3 bases: TGTGCCAGCCACCAGGGAAATAATGAAAAACTGTTTTTT.

This chain uses TRBV7-9 with TRBJ2-3; TRBD1 agrees at 8 bases. The CDR3 extends over 15 amino acids. CDR1 and CDR2 from the germline V gene are SEHNR and FQNEAQ (reference sequence). Trimming at V came to 3 bases and at J to 7 bases, leaving 9 bases not matched to a gene. CDR3 in DNA: TGTGCCAGCAGCTTTGTTGGGACAGGCGGGCATACGCAGTATTTT. Protein product: CASSFVGTGGHTQYF.

This chain joins TRBV2 and TRBJ2-7; no clear D gene. V lost 7 bases and J 2 bases, leaving 12 bases between the germline ends. This CDR3 spans 13 amino acids. The germline CDR1 and CDR2 sequences are SNHLY and FYNNEI. CDR3 coding DNA: TGTGCCAGCAAACCACAGCTGACCTACGAGCAGTACTTC. Translated: CASKPQLTYEQYF.